This T cell receptor (beta chain) emerged from a study of T cell responses to AZD1222 COVID-19 vaccine. The study, taken as a whole, reports: White British donors predominated, females outnumbered males, and clonal diversity was possibly underestimated. Spike-specific TCR breadth and depth both grew after two AZD1222 doses.

The germline V gene has CDR1 KGHSH and CDR2 LQKENI. This CDR3 has 14 residues. V was pared by 1 base and J by 3 bases, with 7 bases between. Assay used: immunoSEQ multiplex PCR; TCRdb lists only in-frame clones, some missing. The table lists some 160,000 clones, approximately 93% of them singletons. This clone occurred once. Its matching antigen is unknown. The sequencing here drew on peripheral blood, taken on day 0 of AZD1222 vaccination. The chain recombines TRBV18 with TRBJ2-1, with D unresolved. The source of this sequence is an adult in good health. CDR3 DNA: TGTGCCAGCTCACCACAAGACTTCTACAATGAGCAGTTCTTC. Its protein product is CASSPQDFYNEQFF.